Sequencing of this TCR beta chain was carried out in a study of T cell changes during pregnancy in multiple sclerosis (dated by TCRdb to the late 2010s). A note on the overall study: Changes in the T cell repertoire over the course of pregnancy were examined in this study in women with multiple sclerosis.

The library was obtained by the immunoSEQ multiplex PCR assay. Drawn from immuneACCESS, this table holds only the in-frame rearrangements with V and J called that TCRdb kept. Clones are partly lost; checked studies trace under half to an unresolved V gene and leave the rest unexplained. For this sample there are approximately 40,000 clones; 90% appear just once. The ten largest account for around 0.64% of the sample. This clone occurred once. Its binding antigen is unknown. Base-call qualities are not available, and no considerably larger clone is one nucleotide away. Measured from the cysteine to the phenylalanine, the CDR3 is 18 residues long. The DNA shown is the 54-base CDR3, in frame from base 1. The junction shows trimming of 0 bases on V and 1 base on J, and the gene matches do not reach 10 bases of it. The germline V gene specifies LGHNA as CDR1 and YSLEER as CDR2.

Material: CD4+ T cells from peripheral blood mononuclear cells, obtained before pregnancy. The TCR was taken from a female donor with multiple sclerosis, enrolled in a pregnancy study. The V and J genes are TRBV4-3 and TRBJ2-7; TRBD2 matches 9 bases in the middle. The CDR3 amino acid sequence is: CASSQDRTSDLSSYEQYF. Read as DNA, the sequence is TGCGCCAGCAGCCAAGATAGGACTAGCGATTTGAGTTCCTACGAGCAGTACTTC.